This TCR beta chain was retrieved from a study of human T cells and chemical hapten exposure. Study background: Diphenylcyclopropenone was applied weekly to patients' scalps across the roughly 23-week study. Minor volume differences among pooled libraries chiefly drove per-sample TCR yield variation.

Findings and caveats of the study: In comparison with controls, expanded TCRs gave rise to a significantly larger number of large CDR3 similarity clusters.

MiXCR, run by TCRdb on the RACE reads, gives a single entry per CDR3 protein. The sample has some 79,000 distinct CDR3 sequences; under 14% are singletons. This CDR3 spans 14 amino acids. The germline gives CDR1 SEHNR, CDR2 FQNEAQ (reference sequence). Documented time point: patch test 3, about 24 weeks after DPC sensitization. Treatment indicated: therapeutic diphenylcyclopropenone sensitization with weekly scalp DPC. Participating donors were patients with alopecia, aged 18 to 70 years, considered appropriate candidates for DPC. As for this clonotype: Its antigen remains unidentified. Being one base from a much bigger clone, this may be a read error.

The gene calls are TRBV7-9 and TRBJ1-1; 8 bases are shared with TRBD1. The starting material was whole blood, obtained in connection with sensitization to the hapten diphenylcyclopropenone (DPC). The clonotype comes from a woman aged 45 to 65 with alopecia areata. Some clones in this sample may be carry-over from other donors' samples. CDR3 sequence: CVSSSRTGGTEAFF. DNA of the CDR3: TGTGTCAGCAGCTCCCGCACAGGGGGCACTGAAGCTTTCTTT.